This note documents a single T cell receptor (beta chain) sequence. Its target is not known. The entry originates in a study of PD-1 blockade in classical Hodgkin lymphoma. Study-level points and caveats: Newly diagnosed patients and complete responders had comparable diversity at baseline. By C4D1, CD4+ diversity increased significantly, especially in complete responders.

Every patient was affected by relapse after autologous stem cell transplantation, while exposure to brentuximab vedotin was not uniform. From germline, CDR1 is MNHEY and CDR2 SVGAGI. Trimming removed 5 bases from V and 3 bases from J; junction bases left unmatched: 4. The CDR3 covers 13 residues. Using immunoSEQ multiplex PCR, the repertoire was profiled, and TCRdb retains in-frame clones only, with some absent. This sample has about 110,000 clones, with 89% found just once. This TCR was sampled from a human donor with classical Hodgkin lymphoma. This sequence joins TRBV6-5 and TRBJ2-7, with TRBD2 matching over 7 bases. This specimen consisted of peripheral blood mononuclear cells (PBMCs), obtained before the second cycle of nivolumab. The CDR3 is CASSHTSDYEQYF. CDR3 nucleotide sequence: TGTGCCAGCAGTCATACTAGCGACTACGAGCAGTACTTC.